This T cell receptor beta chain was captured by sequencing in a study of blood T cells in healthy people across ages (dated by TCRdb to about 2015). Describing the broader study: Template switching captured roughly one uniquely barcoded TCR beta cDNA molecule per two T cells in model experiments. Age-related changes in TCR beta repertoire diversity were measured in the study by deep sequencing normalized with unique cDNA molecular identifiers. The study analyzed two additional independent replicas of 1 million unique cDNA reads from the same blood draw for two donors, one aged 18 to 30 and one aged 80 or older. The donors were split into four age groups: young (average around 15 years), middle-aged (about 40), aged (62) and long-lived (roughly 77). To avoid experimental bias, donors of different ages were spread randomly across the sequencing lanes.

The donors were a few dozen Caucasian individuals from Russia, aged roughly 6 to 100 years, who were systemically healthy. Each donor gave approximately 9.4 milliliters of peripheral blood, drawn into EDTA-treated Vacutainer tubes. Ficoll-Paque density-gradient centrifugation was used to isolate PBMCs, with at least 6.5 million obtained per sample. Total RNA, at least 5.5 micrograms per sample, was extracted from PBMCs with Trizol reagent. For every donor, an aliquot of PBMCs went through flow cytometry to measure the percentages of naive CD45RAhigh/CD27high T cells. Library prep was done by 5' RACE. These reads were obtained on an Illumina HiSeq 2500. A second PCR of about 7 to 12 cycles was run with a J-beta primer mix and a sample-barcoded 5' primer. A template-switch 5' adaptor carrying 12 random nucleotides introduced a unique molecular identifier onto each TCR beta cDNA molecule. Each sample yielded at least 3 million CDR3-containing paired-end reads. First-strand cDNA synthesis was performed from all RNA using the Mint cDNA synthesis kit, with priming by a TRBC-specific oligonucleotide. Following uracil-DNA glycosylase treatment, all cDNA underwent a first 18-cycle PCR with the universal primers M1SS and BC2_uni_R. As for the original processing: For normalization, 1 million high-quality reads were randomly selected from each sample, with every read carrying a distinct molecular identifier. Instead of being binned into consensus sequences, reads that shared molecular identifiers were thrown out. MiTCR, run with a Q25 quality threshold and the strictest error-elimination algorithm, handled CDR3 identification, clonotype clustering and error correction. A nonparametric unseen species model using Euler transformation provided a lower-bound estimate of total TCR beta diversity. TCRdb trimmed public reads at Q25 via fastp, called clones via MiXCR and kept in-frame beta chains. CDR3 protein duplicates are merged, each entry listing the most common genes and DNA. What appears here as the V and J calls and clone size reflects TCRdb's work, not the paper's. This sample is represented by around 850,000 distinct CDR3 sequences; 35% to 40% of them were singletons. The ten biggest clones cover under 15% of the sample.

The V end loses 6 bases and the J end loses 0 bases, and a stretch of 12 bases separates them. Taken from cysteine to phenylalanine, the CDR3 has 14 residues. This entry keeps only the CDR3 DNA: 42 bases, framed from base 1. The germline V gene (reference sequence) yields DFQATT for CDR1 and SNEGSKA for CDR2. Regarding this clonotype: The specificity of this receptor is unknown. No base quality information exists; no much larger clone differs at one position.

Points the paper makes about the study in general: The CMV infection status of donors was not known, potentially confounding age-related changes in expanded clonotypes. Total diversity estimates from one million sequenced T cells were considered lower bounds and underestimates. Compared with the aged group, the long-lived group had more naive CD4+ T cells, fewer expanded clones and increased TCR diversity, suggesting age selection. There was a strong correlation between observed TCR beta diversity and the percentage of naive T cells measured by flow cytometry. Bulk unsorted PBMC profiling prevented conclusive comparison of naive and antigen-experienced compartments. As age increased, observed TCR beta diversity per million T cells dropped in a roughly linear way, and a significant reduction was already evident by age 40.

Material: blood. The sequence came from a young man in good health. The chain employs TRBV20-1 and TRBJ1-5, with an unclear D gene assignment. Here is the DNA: TGCAGTGCGACCCAGGCTACTAGCAATCAGCCCCAGCATTTT. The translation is CSATQATSNQPQHF.